This TCR beta chain was identified in a study of memory CD4+ T cells and cytomegalovirus serostatus. The wider study: Of the healthy Belgian adults, fewer than 10 were CMV seropositive and approximately 24 seronegative.

Single viable CD3+CD4+CD8-CD45RO+ cells were sorted as the memory CD4+ T cells. Authors' analysis steps: Out-of-frame sequences were removed, leaving about 2.2 million distinct TCRbeta sequences. Clones were read by immunoSEQ multiplex PCR, and TCRdb kept only the in-frame ones, dropping some. The V and J calls and clone size come from that table; D and trimming were worked out from the DNA. Of roughly 40,000 clones listed, roughly 78% are singletons. Findings and limits, study-wide: Of 150 to 200 reported CMV TCRbeta sequences, under 70 were found in memory CD4+ repertoires.

This clone was detected a few times. Its specificity is unknown. Sequenced input: memory CD4+ T cells from blood. The sequence derives from an adult in good health and CMV-seronegative.

CDR3 in amino acids: CASSQLDTSRQETQYF. The CDR3 region has the DNA TGTGCCAGCAGCCAATTGGACACCTCGAGACAAGAGACCCAGTACTTC. V and J are TRBV5-6 and TRBJ2-5, with D possibly matching TRBD1 (5 bases). V shed 4 bases and J shed 2 bases, with 18 bases lying between them. This CDR3 is built from 16 residues. The germline gives CDR1 SGHDT, CDR2 YYEEEE. Using reference TRBV5-6 and TRBJ2-5 for the parts outside the CDR3, the full variable domain is DAGVTQSPTHLIKTRGQQVTLRCSPKSGHDTVSWYQQALGQGPQFIFQYYEEEERQRGNFPDRFSGHQFPNYSSELNVNALLLGDSALYLCASSQLDTSRQETQYFGPGTRLLVL.